The clone carrying this TCR beta chain was seen repeatedly, ten times or more. No antigen is known for it. TCRdb reprocessed the 5' RACE reads with MiXCR, giving one entry per CDR3 protein. This sample has about 42,000 distinct CDR3 sequences, with approximately 28% found just once. CD4+CD45RO+CD25- cells were isolated as memory CD4+ T cells. V shed 4 bases, J shed 2 bases, and the junction held 4 bases outside the gene matches. CDR3 length: 15 amino acids. Germline CDR1 reads SGHRS; CDR2 reads YFSETQ. Regarding the study as a whole: In terms of TCR gene usage, tumor memory CD4+ T cells clustered together with blood and lymph node memory CD4+ cells, as well as with lymph node naive CD4+ cells.

The chain links TRBV5-1 to TRBJ2-1; 9 bases are a match to TRBD1. The source is a female donor with breast cancer. Sequenced sample: tumor-infiltrating memory CD4+ T cells sorted from the breast tumor. The subset: memory CD4+ T cells, CD4+CD45RO+CD25-. The CDR3 protein is CASSAGQGPYNEQFF. In nucleotides, the CDR3 is TGCGCCAGCAGCGCAGGACAGGGGCCCTACAATGAGCAGTTCTTC.